Listed below are T cell receptor beta chains from one sample, sequenced in a study of shared clonotypes between healthy human individuals. Sequenced by immunoSEQ multiplex PCR; TCRdb stores in-frame clones only, minus some. The table has under 600,000 clones, around three quarters seen once. The specimen sequenced was PBMCs. These receptors all stem from a woman aged 40-49 years in good health. Some clones in this sample may be carry-over from other donors' samples. Both conserved end residues are trimmed from each CDR3.

12 | TRBJ2-4 | TRBV28 | ASRTLAGGGIQY
15 | TRBJ2-1 | TRBV7-6 | ASSLASMGGGYNEQF
14 | TRBJ2-1 | TRBV9 | ASSGGSGSGYNEQF
9 | TRBJ1-1 | TRBV7-2 | ASSFSTEAF
11 | TRBJ2-7 | TRBV10-2 | ATRSVYAYEQY
11 | TRBJ2-7 | TRBV6-5 | ASSSATHDEQY
16 | TRBJ2-1 | TRBV27 | ASSSRREGRLAYNEQF
15 | TRBJ2-1 | TRBV19 | ASSGLAGAFSYNEQF
12 | TRBJ2-5 | TRBV19 | ASSTGAAQETQY
15 | TRBJ1-1 | TRBV4-3 | ASSQVSEFAGVTEAF
11 | TRBJ2-1 | TRBV18 | ASSPVTDSEQF
13 | TRBJ1-4 | TRBV4-1 | ASSLRRTTNEKLF
13 | TRBJ1-3 | TRBV6-5 | ASGTQGIGGNTIY
10 | TRBJ1-1 | TRBV7-9 | ATMGVSGEAF
14 | TRBJ2-7 | TRBV4-2 | ASSQERSGRGYEQY
12 | TRBJ1-1 | TRBV7-9 | ASSPHRGNTEAF
11 | TRBJ2-7 | TRBV30 | AWRAPGTLEQY
15 | TRBJ2-6 | TRBV5-1 | ASSSGQGASGANVLT
9 | TRBJ2-3 | TRBV19 | ASRIGDTQY
13 | TRBJ1-5 | TRBV5-5 | ASSLGTLNGQPQH
14 | TRBJ2-1 | TRBV19 | ASSIRPGLAWVEQF
12 | TRBJ2-3 | TRBV28 | ATDGSGRADTQY